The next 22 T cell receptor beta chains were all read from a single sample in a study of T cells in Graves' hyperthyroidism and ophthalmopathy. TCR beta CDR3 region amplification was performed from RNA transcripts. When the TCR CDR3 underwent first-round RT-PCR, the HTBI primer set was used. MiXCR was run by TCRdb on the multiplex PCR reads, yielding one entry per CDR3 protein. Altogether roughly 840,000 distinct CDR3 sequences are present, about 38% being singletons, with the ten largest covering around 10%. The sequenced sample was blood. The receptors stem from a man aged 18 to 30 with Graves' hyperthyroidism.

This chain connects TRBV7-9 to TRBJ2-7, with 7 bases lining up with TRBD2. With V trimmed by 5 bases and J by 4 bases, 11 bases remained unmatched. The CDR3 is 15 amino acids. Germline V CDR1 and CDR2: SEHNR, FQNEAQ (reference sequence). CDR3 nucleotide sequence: TGTGCCAGCAGCCTCTTAGCAGGTAGCGGGTACGAGCAGTACTTC. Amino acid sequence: CASSLLAGSGYEQYF.

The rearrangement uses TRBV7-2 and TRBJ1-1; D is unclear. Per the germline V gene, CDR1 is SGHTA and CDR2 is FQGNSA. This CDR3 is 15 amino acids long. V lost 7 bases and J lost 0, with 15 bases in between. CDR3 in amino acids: CASTPGSGLNTEAFF. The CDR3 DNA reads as TGTGCCAGCACCCCCGGGTCCGGACTGAACACTGAAGCTTTCTTT.

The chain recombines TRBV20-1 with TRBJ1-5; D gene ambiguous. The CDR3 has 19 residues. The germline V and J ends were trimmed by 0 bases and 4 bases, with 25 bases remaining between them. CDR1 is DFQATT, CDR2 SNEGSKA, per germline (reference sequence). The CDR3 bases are TGCAGTGCTAGAGATGAGAGTGGCAGCGACTTAGGCCGAAATCAGCCCCAGCATTTT. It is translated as CSARDESGSDLGRNQPQHF.

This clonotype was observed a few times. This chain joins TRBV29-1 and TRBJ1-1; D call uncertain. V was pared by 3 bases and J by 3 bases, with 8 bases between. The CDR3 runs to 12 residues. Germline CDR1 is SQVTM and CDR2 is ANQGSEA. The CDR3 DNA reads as TGCAGCGTTGATGACGGAGACACTGAAGCTTTCTTT. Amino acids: CSVDDGDTEAFF.

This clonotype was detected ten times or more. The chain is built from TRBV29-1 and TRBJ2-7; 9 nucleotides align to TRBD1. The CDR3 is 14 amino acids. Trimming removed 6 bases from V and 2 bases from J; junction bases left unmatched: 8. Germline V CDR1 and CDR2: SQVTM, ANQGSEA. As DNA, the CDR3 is TGCAGCGTAGATTCCGGGACAGGGACCTACGAGCAGTACTTC. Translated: CSVDSGTGTYEQYF.

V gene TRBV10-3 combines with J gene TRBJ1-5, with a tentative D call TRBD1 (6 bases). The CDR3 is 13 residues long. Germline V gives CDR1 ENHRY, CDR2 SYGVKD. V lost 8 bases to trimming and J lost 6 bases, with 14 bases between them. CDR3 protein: CAIGGGASQPQHF. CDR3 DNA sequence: TGTGCCATCGGTGGGGGGGCAAGTCAGCCCCAGCATTTT.

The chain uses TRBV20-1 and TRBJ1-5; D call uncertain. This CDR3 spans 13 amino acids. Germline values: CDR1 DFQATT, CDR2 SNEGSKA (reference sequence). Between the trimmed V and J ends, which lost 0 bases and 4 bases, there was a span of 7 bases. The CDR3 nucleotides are TGCAGTGCTAGAGAGGGGATTAATCAGCCCCAGCATTTT. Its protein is CSAREGINQPQHF.

CDR3 sequence: CASSLDDPYEQYF. The DNA of the CDR3 is TGTGCCAGCAGCTTAGACGATCCCTACGAGCAGTACTTC. V and J are TRBV7-2 and TRBJ2-7; D remains ambiguous. Germline V lookup: CDR1 SGHTA, CDR2 FQGNSA. This CDR3 region has 13 residues. The V gene lost 1 base and the J gene lost 2 bases, with 6 bases spanning the gap.

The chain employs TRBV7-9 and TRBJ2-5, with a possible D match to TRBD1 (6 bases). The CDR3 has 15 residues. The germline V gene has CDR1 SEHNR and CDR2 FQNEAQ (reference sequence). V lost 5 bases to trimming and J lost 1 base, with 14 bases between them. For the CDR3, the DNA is TGTGCCAGCAGCCTCCGTAGGGGGACCCAAGAGACCCAGTACTTC. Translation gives CASSLRRGTQETQYF.

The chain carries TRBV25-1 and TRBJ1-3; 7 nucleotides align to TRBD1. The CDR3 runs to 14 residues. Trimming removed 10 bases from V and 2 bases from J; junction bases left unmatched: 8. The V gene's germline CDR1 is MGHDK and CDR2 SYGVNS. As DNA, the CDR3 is TGTGCCACCGCCCAAGACAGGGCTGGAAACACCATATATTTT. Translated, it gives CATAQDRAGNTIYF.

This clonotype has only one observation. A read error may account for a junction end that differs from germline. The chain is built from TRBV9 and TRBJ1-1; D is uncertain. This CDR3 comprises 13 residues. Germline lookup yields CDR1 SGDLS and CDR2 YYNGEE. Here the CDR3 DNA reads TGTGCCAGCAGCGGCCGATTGAACACTGTAGCTTTCTTT. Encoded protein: CASSGRLNTVAFF.

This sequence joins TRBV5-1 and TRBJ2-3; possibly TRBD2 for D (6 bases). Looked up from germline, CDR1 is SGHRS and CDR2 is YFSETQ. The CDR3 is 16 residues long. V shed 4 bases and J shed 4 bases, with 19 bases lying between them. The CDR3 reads CASSRTGDSKADTQYF. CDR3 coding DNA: TGCGCCAGCAGCCGGACCGGGGACTCCAAGGCAGATACGCAGTATTTT.

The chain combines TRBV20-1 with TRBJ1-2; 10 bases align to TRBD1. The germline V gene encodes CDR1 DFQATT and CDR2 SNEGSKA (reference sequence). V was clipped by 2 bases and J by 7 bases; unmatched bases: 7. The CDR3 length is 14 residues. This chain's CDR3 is CSARTGTGVAGYTF. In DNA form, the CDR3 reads TGCAGTGCTAGAACCGGGACAGGGGTGGCTGGCTACACCTTC.

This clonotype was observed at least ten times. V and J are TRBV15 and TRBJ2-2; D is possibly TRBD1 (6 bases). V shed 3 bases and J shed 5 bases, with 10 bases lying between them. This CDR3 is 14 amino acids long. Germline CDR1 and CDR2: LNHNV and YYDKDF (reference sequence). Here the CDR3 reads CATSSHRATGELFF. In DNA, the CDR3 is TGTGCCACCAGCAGCCACAGGGCGACCGGGGAGCTGTTTTTT.

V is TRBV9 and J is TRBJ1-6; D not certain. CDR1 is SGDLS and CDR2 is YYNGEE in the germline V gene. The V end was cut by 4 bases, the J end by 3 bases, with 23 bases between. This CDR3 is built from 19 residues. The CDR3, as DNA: TGTGCCAGCAGCCCCGCCGGGCGGACCGACCCTTTCTATAATTCACCCCTCCACTTT. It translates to CASSPAGRTDPFYNSPLHF.

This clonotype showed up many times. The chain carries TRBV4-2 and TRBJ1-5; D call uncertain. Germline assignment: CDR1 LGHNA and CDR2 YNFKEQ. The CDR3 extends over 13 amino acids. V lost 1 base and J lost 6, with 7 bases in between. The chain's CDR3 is CASSQGRAQPQHF. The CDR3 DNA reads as TGTGCCAGCAGCCAAGGGAGGGCTCAGCCCCAGCATTTT.

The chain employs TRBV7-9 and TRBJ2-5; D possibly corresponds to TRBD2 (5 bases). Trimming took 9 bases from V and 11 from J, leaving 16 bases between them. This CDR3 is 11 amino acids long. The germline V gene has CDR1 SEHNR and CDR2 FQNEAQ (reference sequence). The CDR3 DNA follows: TGTGCCAGTAGTCCGAGACCGGGACAGTACTTC. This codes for CASSPRPGQYF.

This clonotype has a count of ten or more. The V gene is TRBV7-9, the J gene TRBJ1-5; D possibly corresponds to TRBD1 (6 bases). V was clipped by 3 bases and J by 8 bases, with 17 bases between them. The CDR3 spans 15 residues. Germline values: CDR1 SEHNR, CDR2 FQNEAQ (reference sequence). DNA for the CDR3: TGTGCCAGCAGCTTCTCCGGGGGCCACAGGGAGCCCCAGCATTTT. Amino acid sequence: CASSFSGGHREPQHF.

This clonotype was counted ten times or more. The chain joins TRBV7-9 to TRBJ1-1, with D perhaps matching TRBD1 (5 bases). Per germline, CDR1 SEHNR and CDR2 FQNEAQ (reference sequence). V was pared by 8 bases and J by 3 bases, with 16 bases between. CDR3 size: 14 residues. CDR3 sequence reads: CASLAPGWDTEAFF. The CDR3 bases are TGTGCCAGCCTCGCCCCAGGGTGGGACACTGAAGCTTTCTTT.

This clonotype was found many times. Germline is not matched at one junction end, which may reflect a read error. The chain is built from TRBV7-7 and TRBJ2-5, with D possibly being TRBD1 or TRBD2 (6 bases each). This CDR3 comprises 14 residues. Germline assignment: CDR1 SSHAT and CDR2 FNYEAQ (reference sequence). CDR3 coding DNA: TGTGCTAGCAGCCTAGACGGGGGCGCCGAGACCCAGTACTTC. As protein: CASSLDGGAETQYF.

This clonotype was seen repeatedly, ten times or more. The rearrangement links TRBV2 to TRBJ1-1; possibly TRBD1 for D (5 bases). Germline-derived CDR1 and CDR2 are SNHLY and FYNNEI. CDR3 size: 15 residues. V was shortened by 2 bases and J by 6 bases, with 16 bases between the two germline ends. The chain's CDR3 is CASSERRGAHPEAFF. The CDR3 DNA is TGTGCCAGCAGTGAAAGAAGGGGTGCCCATCCTGAAGCTTTCTTT.

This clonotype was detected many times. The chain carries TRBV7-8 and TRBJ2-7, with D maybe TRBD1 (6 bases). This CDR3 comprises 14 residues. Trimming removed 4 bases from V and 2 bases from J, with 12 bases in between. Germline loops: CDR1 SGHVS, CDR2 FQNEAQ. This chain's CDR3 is CASSSTGIAYEQYF. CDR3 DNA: TGTGCCAGCAGCTCGACAGGTATCGCCTACGAGCAGTACTTC.